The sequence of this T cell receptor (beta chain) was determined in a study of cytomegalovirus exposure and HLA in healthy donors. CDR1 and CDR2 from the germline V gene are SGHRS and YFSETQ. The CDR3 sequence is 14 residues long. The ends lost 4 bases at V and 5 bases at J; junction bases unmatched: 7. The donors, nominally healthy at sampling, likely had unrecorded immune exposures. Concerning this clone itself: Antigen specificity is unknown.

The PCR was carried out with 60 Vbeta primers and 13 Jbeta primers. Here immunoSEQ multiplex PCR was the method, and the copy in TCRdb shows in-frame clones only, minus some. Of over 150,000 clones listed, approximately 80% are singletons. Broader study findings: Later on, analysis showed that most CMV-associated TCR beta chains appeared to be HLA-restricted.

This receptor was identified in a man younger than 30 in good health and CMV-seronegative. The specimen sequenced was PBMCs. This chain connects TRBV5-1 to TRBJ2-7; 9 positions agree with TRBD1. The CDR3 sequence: CASSAGQGLDEQYF. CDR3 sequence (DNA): TGCGCCAGCAGCGCGGGACAGGGACTTGACGAGCAGTACTTC.